These T cell receptor beta chains were read from a single sample in a study of cytomegalovirus exposure and HLA in healthy donors. This table comes from immunoSEQ multiplex PCR, and its TCRdb copy is limited to in-frame clones, with some not included. The top ten hold around 5.8% of the sample, which has approximately 130,000 clones, 60% to 85% seen once. Sequenced input: PBMCs. Receptors originate from a woman in her 40s in good health and CMV-seronegative. Both conserved end residues are trimmed from each CDR3. The order of the fields is J gene, V gene, CDR3 protein.

TRBJ1-1	TRBV7-9	SSSLAVPRQGWTEAF
TRBJ2-1	TRBV5-1	ASSWATNNEQF
TRBJ2-7	TRBV18	ASSPSTGYEQY
TRBJ2-7	TRBV7-8	ASSLAPSGRAEGQY
TRBJ2-7	TRBV7-8	ASSSFDRVRGYEQY
TRBJ2-7	TRBV7-9	SSSPNAVLFYEQY
TRBJ2-7	TRBV15	ATSRDPFYEQY
TRBJ2-1	TRBV7-3	ASSSIPGQGVSEQF
TRBJ2-1	TRBV4-2	ASSQAGTSAPSYNEQF
TRBJ2-7	TRBV6-1	ASRRTGVSYEQY
TRBJ2-7	TRBV19	ASCLGDEQY
TRBJ2-7	TRBV11-2	ASSLSGSYEQY
TRBJ2-2	TRBV12-1	ASSFMKARPGELF
TRBJ1-3	TRBV19	ASSFRYGNTIY
TRBJ2-2	TRBV7-2	ASSLVGGNTGELF
TRBJ1-2	TRBV9	ASSTPDQYGYT
TRBJ2-5	TRBV5-4	ASSLGQGQETQY
TRBJ2-1	TRBV7-2	ASSSRRLAGGPVWEQF
TRBJ2-3	TRBV11-2	ASSFYSLGTDTQY
TRBJ1-1	TRBV4-3	ASSQDLGRNRGF
TRBJ1-5	TRBV19	ASSRLTVSNQPQH
TRBJ2-7	TRBV5-1	ASGSGGAYEQY
TRBJ2-7	TRBV11-2	ASSSPGMWEQY
TRBJ2-7	TRBV7-9	ASSLTSGGGEQY
TRBJ1-1	TRBV27	ASSLSRNTEAF
TRBJ2-1	TRBV5-6	ASSFVDRGENEQF
TRBJ2-3	TRBV7-2	ASSFSGYSTDTQY
TRBJ2-2	TRBV5-4	ASSPETVNTGELF
TRBJ2-1	TRBV6-5	ASRGQGGEQF